The 14 T cell receptor beta chains below were found in one sample sequenced in a study of blood T cell repertoires in COVID-19. The assay was immunoSEQ multiplex PCR, and TCRdb's table has in-frame clones only and misses some. The sample comprises roughly 200,000 clones, approximately 84% of which are singletons, and 7.8% rests with the top ten. Sample: peripheral blood. These receptor sequences come from an elderly woman with COVID-19, enrolled during active disease.

This chain uses TRBV15 with TRBJ2-5; D might be TRBD2 (7 bases). The V gene's germline CDR1 is LNHNV and CDR2 YYDKDF (reference sequence). This CDR3 is 15 amino acids long. V lost 1 base and J 3 bases, leaving 12 bases between the germline ends. The CDR3: CATSRVGGAKETQYF. The CDR3 nucleotides read TGTGCCACCAGCAGAGTAGGGGGGGCGAAAGAGACCCAGTACTTC.

CDR3 loop: CASSQPGAAAFF. In DNA form, the CDR3 reads TGTGCCAGCAGCCAGCCGGGAGCGGCCGCTTTCTTT. This chain uses TRBV3-1 (or the pseudogene TRBV3-2) with TRBJ1-1; D is unresolved. CDR1 is LGHDT, CDR2 YNNKEL, per germline (reference sequence). Trimming stripped 3 bases from V and 11 bases from J, with 13 bases between. This CDR3 spans 12 amino acids.

This rearrangement joins TRBV18 to TRBJ2-3; TRBD1 might be the D (6 bases). Trimming took 3 bases from V and 2 from J, leaving 18 bases between them. Germline CDR1 and CDR2: KGHSH and LQKENI. The CDR3 runs 17 residues. CDR3 coding DNA: TGTGCCAGCTCACCCCGAGCAGGGGTTGGGACCACAGATACGCAGTATTTT. This translates into CASSPRAGVGTTDTQYF.

This rearrangement joins TRBV19 to TRBJ1-1; D possibly corresponds to TRBD1 (5 bases). CDR1 is LNHDA, CDR2 SQIVND, per germline (reference sequence). Trimming cost V 3 bases and J 0 bases, with 11 bases left between them. The CDR3 extends over 15 amino acids. The CDR3 bases are TGTGCCAGTAGTATGGGGGGGGTCTTGAACACTGAAGCTTTCTTT. It is translated as CASSMGGVLNTEAFF. The variable domain in full, with the rest retrieved from reference TRBV19 and TRBJ1-1, is DGGITQSPKYLFRKEGQNVTLSCEQNLNHDAMYWYRQDPGQGLRLIYYSQIVNDFQKGDIAEGYSVSREKKESFPLTVTSAQKNPTAFYLCASSMGGVLNTEAFFGQGTRLTVV.

The V gene is TRBV3-1 (or the pseudogene TRBV3-2), the J gene TRBJ2-2; possibly TRBD1 for D (5 bases). The V and J ends lost 1 base and 7 bases respectively, with 16 bases between them. Per the germline V gene, CDR1 is LGHDT and CDR2 is YNNKEL (reference sequence). There are 16 residues in the CDR3. In DNA form, the CDR3 reads TGTGCCAGCAGCCAAGTATTAACAGGCTCCCACGGGGAGCTGTTTTTT. Translation gives CASSQVLTGSHGELFF.

This clone is a singleton in its sample. The chain joins TRBV10-2 to TRBJ1-3, with 10 bases fitting TRBD1. V lost 4 bases and J lost 4; bases outside the gene matches: 7. This CDR3 spans 16 amino acids. Germline lookup yields CDR1 WSHSY and CDR2 SAAADI. DNA for the CDR3: TGCGCCAGCAGTGTGACAGGGGGCAACGCAGGAAACACCATATATTTT. This gives the protein CASSVTGGNAGNTIYF.

In DNA form, the CDR3 reads TGTGCCAGCAGTTCACTGGACGGGGAAGAGACCCAGTACTTC. This encodes CASSSLDGEETQYF. The V and J genes are TRBV6-2 or TRBV6-3 and TRBJ2-5, with D perhaps TRBD2 (5 bases). Germline V gene sequence: CDR1 MNHEY, CDR2 SVGEGT. The CDR3 contains 14 residues. V was cut by 4 bases and J by 3 bases, with 12 bases left in between.

This clone showed up just a few times. This sequence joins TRBV15 and TRBJ1-5, with D possibly TRBD1 on 5 matching bases. Germline CDR1 is LNHNV and CDR2 is YYDKDF (reference sequence). This CDR3 contains 11 residues. Trimming took 2 bases from V and 10 from J, leaving 6 bases between them. The CDR3 bases are TGTGCCACCAGCAGACAGGGTCCCCAGCATTTT. It specifies CATSRQGPQHF.

The CDR3 loop is CASSQMETQYF. For the CDR3, the DNA is TGTGCCAGCAGTCAGATGGAGACCCAGTACTTC. The V and J genes are TRBV2 and TRBJ2-5; no firm D call. In germline, CDR1 is SNHLY, CDR2 FYNNEI. The CDR3 length is 11 residues. V was trimmed by 5 bases and J by 5 bases, leaving 6 bases between them. The full variable domain, completed using reference TRBV2 and TRBJ2-5, is EPEVTQTPSHQVTQMGQEVILRCVPISNHLYFYWYRQILGQKVEFLVSFYNNEISEKSEIFDDQFSVERPDGSNFTLKIRSTKLEDSAMYFCASSQMETQYFGPGTRLLVL.

The rearrangement uses TRBV7-6 and TRBJ2-6; D not certain. The CDR3 has 16 amino acids. With 3 bases removed from V and 5 bases from J, the gap between germline ends came to 14 bases. Germline loops: CDR1 SGHVS, CDR2 FNYEAQ. The DNA for the CDR3 is TGTGCCAGCAGCTTTCCCTATTACTTACGGGCCAACGTCCTGACTTTC. Translating it yields CASSFPYYLRANVLTF.

V and J are TRBV4-1 and TRBJ1-2; D possibly corresponds to TRBD1 (6 bases). From germline, CDR1 is MGHRA and CDR2 YSYEKL. Trimming shortened V by 3 bases and J by 6 bases, and 23 bases separated the two germline ends. This CDR3 is built from 17 residues. CDR3 in amino acids: CASSHLGTASQGHGYTF. CDR3 in DNA: TGCGCCAGCAGCCACCTAGGCACTGCCTCCCAGGGGCATGGCTACACCTTC.

The gene calls are TRBV6-5 and TRBJ1-6; D call uncertain. Between the trimmed V and J ends, which lost 9 bases and 5 bases, there was a span of 17 bases. The germline V gene has CDR1 MNHEY and CDR2 SVGAGI. The CDR3 runs to 15 residues. This chain's CDR3 is CASYSTPVNNSPLHF. The CDR3 nucleotides read TGTGCCAGTTACAGTACCCCCGTAAATAATTCACCCCTCCACTTT.

The chain carries TRBV28 and TRBJ2-1; 8 nucleotides agree with TRBD1. CDR1 is MDHEN, CDR2 SYDVKM, per germline. With V trimmed by 6 bases and J by 3 bases, 10 bases remained unmatched. CDR3 length equals 16 residues. CDR3 region: CASRGFTGTGYNEQFF. The CDR3 DNA follows: TGTGCCAGCAGGGGGTTCACCGGGACAGGCTACAATGAGCAGTTCTTC.

V is TRBV11-2 and J is TRBJ2-5; 9 nucleotides match TRBD1. Germline V gene sequence: CDR1 SGHAT, CDR2 FQNNGV. This CDR3 has 16 amino acids. The trim removed 5 bases at V and 7 bases at J, leaving 14 bases unmatched. The CDR3 nucleotides are TGTGCCAGCAGCCCCGGGACAGGGATGGCAGTAGGGACCCAGTACTTC. Protein: CASSPGTGMAVGTQYF. Supplemented by reference TRBV11-2 and TRBJ2-5, the full variable domain reads EAGVAQSPRYKIIEKRQSVAFWCNPISGHATLYWYQQILGQGPKLLIQFQNNGVVDDSQLPKDRFSAERLKGVDSTLKIQPAKLEDSAVYLCASSPGTGMAVGTQYFGPGTRLLVL.